This T cell receptor beta chain was sequenced for a study of Ad26.COV2.S vaccination and SARS-CoV-2 variants (dated by TCRdb to the early 2020s). Regarding the research as a whole: Vaccine-arm donors were drawn from COV1001, a multicentre, randomized, double-blind, placebo-controlled phase I-IIa trial of Ad26.COV2.S in healthy adults. Dosing of Ad26.COV2.S was intramuscular, at either 5x10^10 or 1x10^11 viral particles, delivered as one shot or as two shots spaced 56 days apart. A total of some 30 samples were included in the TCR-sequenced set, comprising about 20 Ad26.COV2.S vaccine recipients, 5 placebo recipients and 8 SARS-CoV-2 convalescent individuals. Investigators remained blinded to trial group allocation during experiments and outcome assessment. Trial participants were randomized into five groups of five, in which low-dose or high-dose Ad26.COV2.S was given once or twice, or placebo was given on both occasions. TCRbeta repertoire sequencing was used to assess the specificity and breadth of SARS-CoV-2-reactive T cell receptors after Ad26.COV2.S vaccination. Study-level results and caveats: The study lacked the statistical power to compare responses across vaccine doses or regimens. Vaccine and placebo recipients had comparable non-spike TCR breadth, which fits with the vaccine containing only spike. Ad26.COV2.S recipients had higher spike-specific TCR breadth than placebo recipients (P = 0.0014). The authors noted that total T cell responses may have been underestimated by the TCR breadth and depth analyses. After vaccination, spike-specific CD8+ and CD4+ T cell responses were reported to show substantial breadth.

The treatment or condition label of this sample denotes: around 19 received Ad26.COV2.S at low or high dose, single or two shots; about 5 received placebo; per-sample allocation not given. Repertoires of vaccine and placebo recipients were sequenced from samples collected on day 63 after the first injection. Between 29 July and 7 August 2020, Cohort 1b enrolled 20 to 30 adults aged 18-55 years at one site in Boston, USA. As a vaccine, Ad26.COV2.S was a replication-incompetent adenovirus type 26 vector that expressed a prefusion-stabilized SARS-CoV-2 spike protein derived from the original Wuhan strain. The immunoSEQ Assay was used to sequence TCRbeta CDR3 regions. After extraction, genomic DNA underwent amplification by bias-controlled multiplex PCR, followed by high-throughput sequencing. The paper's data handling went like this. To quantify the absolute abundance of each unique TCRbeta CDR3 region, sequences were collapsed and filtered. T cell fraction was estimated by normalization of TCRbeta template counts to usable DNA, with usable DNA being measured through amplification of reference genes present in all nucleated cells. Repertoire TCRs were annotated as SARS-CoV-2-specific by exact matching of V gene, CDR3 amino acid sequence and J gene to a known reactive TCR set. The reference SARS-CoV-2 TCR set was derived from MIRA and filtered for enrichment in COVID-19-positive ImmuneCODE repertoires, a step that removed public or cross-reactive TCRs. Based on the MIRA antigens, annotated TCRs were further analysed at the level of specific ORF or position within ORF. Breadth was defined as the number of annotated unique rearrangements divided by the total number of unique productive rearrangements, and depth was defined as the summed frequency of the annotated unique rearrangements. TCR breadth was compared between groups using two-sided Wilcoxon rank-sum tests. TCRdb took over this immuneACCESS table, retaining in-frame rearrangements with V and J assigned. Such tables are incomplete; in checked studies, under half of the missing clones stem from an unresolved V gene, and the remainder is unexplained. The DNA was the basis for D and trimming; V, J and clone size are from that table. Here the sample has 400,000 or so clones; approximately 90% occur a single time. 3.5% of the sample is in the top ten clones.

Comments on this clone: The clone's antigen remains unknown. Per-nucleotide qualities are absent, and no much larger clonotype sits a single base away.

The sequence was obtained from a person aged 18 to 65 who received the Ad26.COV2.S COVID-19 vaccine or a placebo. The sequencing here drew on peripheral blood, taken in a trial of Ad26.COV2.S vaccine versus placebo.

For the CDR3, the sequence is CASSLHSTPLRTSPLHF. The nucleotide sequence is given as TGTGCCAGCAGCTTACATTCCACTCCGCTACGGACTTCACCCCTCCACTTT. This sequence uses TRBV9 and TRBJ1-6; the D gene remains uncertain. Per the germline V gene, SGDLS is the CDR1 and YYNGEE is the CDR2. Trimming removed 4 bases from V and 9 bases from J, leaving 23 bases between the germline ends. The CDR3 spans 17 residues, from the cysteine through the phenylalanine. Only the CDR3 DNA is retained, 51 bases long and in frame from the first base.